The source of this TCR beta chain is a study of tumor-infiltrating lymphocytes in localized non-small cell lung cancer. Turning to the study itself: Patients included smokers and never-smokers with various histologies, some sampled after neoadjuvant chemotherapy. Tumor tissue and non-adjacent uninvolved lung came from each patient. Notes on the study in general: Different pieces of the same tissue went to different assays, confounding technical variation with intratumor heterogeneity. No T-cell fraction difference was seen between IM1 and IM2 tumors.

The protocol was immunoSEQ multiplex PCR, while the TCRdb copy is restricted to in-frame clones and leaves out a portion. The table lists 13,000 to 15,000 clones, less than 75% of them singletons. Regarding this clone: As yet, its antigen is unknown.

The CDR3 extends over 13 amino acids. V lost 2 bases and J lost 4, with 10 bases in between. The germline V gene encodes CDR1 SGDLS and CDR2 YYNGEE. The clonotype originates from a human donor with non-small cell lung cancer. The sample taken for sequencing was uninvolved lung tissue not adjacent to the tumor. The chain recombines TRBV9 with TRBJ2-7, with D unclear. In nucleotides, the CDR3 is TGTGCCAGCAGCGTGGACCCGGGTTACGAGCAGTACTTC. It encodes CASSVDPGYEQYF. Using reference TRBV9 and TRBJ2-7 for the parts outside the CDR3, the full variable domain is DSGVTQTPKHLITATGQRVTLRCSPRSGDLSVYWYQQSLDQGLQFLIQYYNGEERAKGNILERFSAQQFPDLHSELNLSSLELGDSALYFCASSVDPGYEQYFGPGTRLTVT.